The 27 T cell receptor beta chains in this list originate from one sample, sequenced in a study of CD4 T cells in relation to SARS-CoV-2 and coronaviruses. Libraries were prepared by immunoSEQ multiplex PCR; TCRdb keeps only in-frame clonotypes and omits some of them. The data hold about 21,000 clones, with just under 80% observed a single time. The unexposed donors gave CD4+ T cells in about 2011-2018, prior to COVID-19. After ten to eleven days of culture, CD4+ T cells were isolated. These receptors are not linked to any known antigen. Sequencing was performed on CD4+ T cells from PBMCs, cultured in vitro. The receptors originated from a human donor in good health.

The chain joins TRBV6-5 to TRBJ1-2; D is uncertain. Deletions cut 0 bases from V and 8 bases from J, with 16 bases between. This CDR3 comprises 15 residues. The germline gives CDR1 MNHEY, CDR2 SVGAGI. DNA of the CDR3: TGTGCCAGCAGTTACTCGATTTCCCTCTATATGGGCTACACCTTC. It yields the protein CASSYSISLYMGYTF.

The chain combines TRBV5-1 with TRBJ2-1; D not certain. This CDR3 is built from 14 residues. Between the trimmed V and J ends, which lost 6 bases and 5 bases, there was a span of 15 bases. Per germline, CDR1 SGHRS and CDR2 YFSETQ. The CDR3 nucleotides read TGCGCCAGCACCACCGACGGGTACCACAATGAGCAGTTCTTC. Its translation: CASTTDGYHNEQFF.

The chain combines TRBV15 with TRBJ1-1; D is possibly TRBD1 (5 bases). From germline, CDR1 is LNHNV and CDR2 YYDKDF (reference sequence). CDR3 length equals 17 residues. V was shortened by 7 bases and J by 6 bases, with 27 bases between the two germline ends. CDR3 loop: CATTQGRDVDLMAEAFF. The CDR3 DNA reads as TGTGCCACCACCCAGGGCCGGGACGTAGACCTAATGGCTGAAGCTTTCTTT.

This clone occurred a few times. This rearrangement joins TRBV27 to TRBJ2-2; D may be TRBD1 (5 bases). This CDR3 has 14 residues. The V and J ends lost 4 bases and 5 bases respectively, with 11 bases between them. CDR1 and CDR2 (germline): MNHEY, SMNVEV (reference sequence). This CDR3 is CASSWQGGTGELFF. CDR3 in DNA: TGTGCCAGCAGTTGGCAGGGTGGTACCGGGGAGCTGTTTTTT.

This chain joins TRBV14 and TRBJ2-2; D is unresolved. This CDR3 is 12 amino acids long. Germline V gene lookup returns CDR1 SGHDN and CDR2 FVKESK. Trimming took off 3 bases at V and 6 bases at J, with 5 bases between the two ends. The CDR3 DNA is TGTGCCAGCAGCCAGGCCGCCGGGGAGCTGTTTTTT. Translating gives CASSQAAGELFF.

This clone has just one count. The rearrangement links TRBV27 to TRBJ2-3; D is ambiguous. V lost 4 bases to trimming and J lost 2 bases, with 13 bases between them. Germline assignment: CDR1 MNHEY and CDR2 SMNVEV (reference sequence). The CDR3 is 15 amino acids. CDR3 residues: CASSSPTVNTDTQYF. In DNA, the CDR3 is TGTGCCAGCAGTTCCCCGACTGTAAACACAGATACGCAGTATTTT.

This clone was detected only a few times. CDR3 amino acids: CASSPIGAGRGYEQYF. The DNA for the CDR3 is TGTGCCAGCTCACCCATCGGGGCAGGGAGAGGCTACGAGCAGTACTTC. This chain joins TRBV18 and TRBJ2-7; either TRBD1 or TRBD2 may fit D (5 bases each). V was shortened by 3 bases and J by 3 bases, with 18 bases between the two germline ends. Germline CDR1 and CDR2: KGHSH and LQKENI. The CDR3 has 16 amino acids.

The chain carries TRBV3-1 (or the pseudogene TRBV3-2) and TRBJ2-5, with TRBD2 as a possible D gene (5 bases). Germline V CDR1 and CDR2: LGHDT, YNNKEL (reference sequence). V was trimmed by 4 bases and J by 5 bases, leaving 11 bases between them. The CDR3 covers 13 residues. DNA of the CDR3: TGTGCCAGCAGCCCCACTAGTTTCGAGACCCAGTACTTC. As protein: CASSPTSFETQYF.

The rearrangement uses TRBV4-2 and TRBJ2-1; a weak D match, TRBD2 (5 bases). This CDR3 is built from 15 residues. Trimming removed 1 base from V and 5 bases from J, with 12 bases in between. The germline V gene encodes CDR1 LGHNA and CDR2 YNFKEQ. DNA for the CDR3: TGTGCCAGCAGCCAAGCAACCAGACTAAACAATGAGCAGTTCTTC. Encoded protein: CASSQATRLNNEQFF.

This clone has a single count. The CDR3 sequence: CAWRQGYDQPQHF. CDR3 DNA: TGTGCCTGGAGGCAGGGTTACGATCAGCCCCAGCATTTT. The genes are TRBV30 and TRBJ1-5; weak D call: TRBD1 (5 bases). Deletions cut 3 bases from V and 5 bases from J, with 11 bases between. Germline V gene sequence: CDR1 GTSNPN, CDR2 SVGIG (reference sequence). This CDR3 has 13 amino acids.

This chain links TRBV7-9 with TRBJ2-3; D not resolved. CDR3 length equals 14 residues. Germline V lookup: CDR1 SEHNR, CDR2 FQNEAQ (reference sequence). Trimming removed 5 bases at V and 1 base at J, with 10 bases between. CDR3 sequence (DNA): TGTGCCAGCAGCGCCCTTGGAGGCACAGATACGCAGTATTTT. Translating it yields CASSALGGTDTQYF. Filled out from reference TRBV7-9 and TRBJ2-3, the complete variable domain reads DTGVSQNPRHKITKRGQNVTFRCDPISEHNRLYWYRQTLGQGPEFLTYFQNEAQLEKSRLLSDRFSAERPKGSFSTLEIQRTEQGDSAMYLCASSALGGTDTQYFGPGTRLTVL.

The rearrangement links TRBV4-1 to TRBJ1-4, with 8 positions matching TRBD1. Germline assignment: CDR1 MGHRA and CDR2 YSYEKL. This CDR3 has 14 amino acids. The V and J ends lost 4 bases and 8 bases, in that order; junction bases with no gene match: 6. The CDR3, as DNA: TGCGCCAGCAGCCTTATGGGACAGGACGAAAAACTGTTTTTT. Amino acid sequence: CASSLMGQDEKLFF.

The V and J genes are TRBV9 and TRBJ2-1; the match to TRBD2 covers 12 bases. Germline V CDR1 and CDR2: SGDLS, YYNGEE. The CDR3 is made up of 17 amino acids. With V trimmed by 0 bases and J by 5 bases, 6 bases remained unmatched. This chain's CDR3 is CASSVGRRTSGNNEQFF. The CDR3 nucleotides are TGTGCCAGCAGCGTAGGTAGGAGGACTAGCGGGAACAATGAGCAGTTCTTC.

This chain connects TRBV9 to TRBJ1-6; 11 bases agree with TRBD1. The CDR3 has 15 amino acids. Germline lookup yields CDR1 SGDLS and CDR2 YYNGEE. V gave up 3 bases and J gave up 9 bases; unmatched junction bases: 5. CDR3 sequence (DNA): TGTGCCAGCAGCGCTGGGACAGGGGGAGGTTCACCCCTCCACTTT. Translation: CASSAGTGGGSPLHF.

The chain carries TRBV5-1 and TRBJ1-2; maybe TRBD1 (6 bases). Trimming shortened V by 5 bases and J by 5 bases, and 19 bases separated the two germline ends. The CDR3 totals 15 residues. The V gene's germline CDR1 is SGHRS and CDR2 YFSETQ. CDR3 bases: TGCGCCAGCAGTCCCAGGGGCGGGAAGGATTATGGCTACACCTTC. This sequence encodes CASSPRGGKDYGYTF.

V is TRBV30 and J is TRBJ1-5, with 10 bases lining up with TRBD1. The germline CDR1 and CDR2 sequences are GTSNPN and SVGIG (reference sequence). V shed 2 bases and J 3 bases; nucleotides not matched to a gene: 4. This CDR3 has 15 residues. CDR3 in amino acids: CAWSTTGGNNQPQHF. In nucleotides, the CDR3 is TGTGCCTGGAGTACGACAGGGGGCAACAATCAGCCCCAGCATTTT.

V is TRBV5-4 and J is TRBJ2-2, with 8 bases identical to TRBD2. With V trimmed by 0 bases and J by 8 bases, 12 bases remained unmatched. The CDR3 has 17 residues. From germline, CDR1 is SGHNT and CDR2 YYREEE (reference sequence). Written as DNA, the CDR3 is TGTGCCAGCAGCTTGGCCGGGTCTAGCGGGCGTTTGGGGGAGCTGTTTTTT. This sequence encodes CASSLAGSSGRLGELFF.

This chain's CDR3 is CASTGRVWVPEAFF. CDR3 DNA: TGTGCCAGTACTGGGAGGGTATGGGTCCCTGAAGCTTTCTTT. The chain is built from TRBV19 and TRBJ1-1; D call uncertain. Trimming removed 7 bases from V and 6 bases from J, with 18 bases in between. The CDR3 spans 14 residues. Germline CDR1 and CDR2: LNHDA and SQIVND (reference sequence).

The chain employs TRBV28 and TRBJ2-2; D is perhaps TRBD2 (5 bases). This CDR3 spans 16 amino acids. CDR1 and CDR2 (germline): MDHEN, SYDVKM. V was trimmed by 6 bases and J by 4 bases, leaving 18 bases between them. This CDR3 is CASSFGWGDITGELFF. CDR3 nucleotides: TGTGCCAGCAGCTTCGGATGGGGAGACATCACCGGGGAGCTGTTTTTT.

DNA for the CDR3: TGCGCCAGCAACACTTATCTAGACGGCGCCACAGATACGCAGTATTTT. Amino acid sequence: CASNTYLDGATDTQYF. The chain couples TRBV5-1 to TRBJ2-3, with unresolved D. The CDR3 is 16 amino acids. Germline V CDR1 and CDR2: SGHRS, YFSETQ. The V and J ends lost 6 bases and 2 bases respectively, with 19 bases between them. Combining the CDR3 with reference TRBV5-1 and TRBJ2-3 gives the whole variable domain KAGVTQTPRYLIKTRGQQVTLSCSPISGHRSVSWYQQTPGQGLQFLFEYFSETQRNKGNFPGRFSGRQFSNSRSEMNVSTLELGDSALYLCASNTYLDGATDTQYFGPGTRLTVL.

The V call is TRBV28, the J call TRBJ2-3; the D gene is possibly TRBD2 (6 bases). V gave up 7 bases and J gave up 2 bases, with 13 bases separating them. From germline, CDR1 is MDHEN and CDR2 SYDVKM. The CDR3 runs to 14 residues. The CDR3 reads CASKGTAFTDTQYF. CDR3 bases: TGTGCCAGCAAAGGGACTGCCTTCACAGATACGCAGTATTTT.

The chain links TRBV24-1 to TRBJ2-1, with 16 nucleotides matching TRBD2. V dropped 4 bases and J dropped 6; count of bases not matched to a gene: 8. CDR3 length: 18 amino acids. CDR1 KGHDR and CDR2 SFDVKD come from the germline V gene. Here the CDR3 DNA reads TGTGCCACCAGTGACCCGGGACTAGCGGGAGGGCCCGGCAATGAGCAGTTCTTC. Its translation is CATSDPGLAGGPGNEQFF.

The V call is TRBV15, the J call TRBJ2-1; a possible D gene is TRBD2 (6 bases). Trimming took off 0 bases at V and 4 bases at J, with 7 bases between the two ends. The CDR3 spans 14 residues. The germline gives CDR1 LNHNV, CDR2 YYDKDF (reference sequence). CDR3 region: CATSREGTYNEQFF. Written as DNA, the CDR3 is TGTGCCACCAGCAGAGAGGGGACTTACAATGAGCAGTTCTTC. The variable domain in full, completed from reference TRBV15 and TRBJ2-1, reads DAMVIQNPRYQVTQFGKPVTLSCSQTLNHNVMYWYQQKSSQAPKLLFHYYDKDFNNEADTPDNFQSRRPNTSFCFLDIRSPGLGDTAMYLCATSREGTYNEQFFGPGTRLTVL.

This sequence joins TRBV7-9 and TRBJ1-2; the match to TRBD1 covers 9 bases. Trimming removed 5 bases from V and 7 bases from J; junction bases left unmatched: 8. Germline CDR1 is SEHNR and CDR2 is FQNEAQ (reference sequence). This CDR3 has 14 residues. The CDR3 loop is CASSTPGQGGGYTF. The CDR3 DNA reads TGTGCCAGCAGCACCCCGGGACAGGGAGGTGGCTACACCTTC.

The chain combines TRBV19 with TRBJ2-7; D ambiguous. With 4 bases removed from V and 5 bases from J, the gap between germline ends came to 15 bases. The germline V gene encodes CDR1 LNHDA and CDR2 SQIVND (reference sequence). The CDR3 totals 14 residues. CDR3 bases: TGTGCCAGTAGTAACCCCAGTTTCGCCCACGAGCAGTACTTC. It translates to CASSNPSFAHEQYF.

This chain uses TRBV7-9 with TRBJ1-1; weak D call: TRBD1 (6 bases). Germline V lookup: CDR1 SEHNR, CDR2 FQNEAQ (reference sequence). The CDR3 has 16 residues. The V and J ends lost 7 bases and 1 base respectively, with 19 bases between them. The CDR3 reads CASTQMGGLWNTEAFF. CDR3 sequence (DNA): TGTGCCAGCACCCAGATGGGGGGGCTGTGGAACACTGAAGCTTTCTTT.

The gene calls are TRBV28 and TRBJ2-7; possibly TRBD1 for D (5 bases). Germline V gene lookup returns CDR1 MDHEN and CDR2 SYDVKM. The CDR3 has 15 residues. V was clipped by 8 bases and J by 2 bases, with 19 bases between them. CDR3 region: CASQTQAIGTYEQYF. The CDR3 DNA follows: TGTGCCAGCCAAACACAGGCTATAGGTACCTACGAGCAGTACTTC.